This is a list of T cell receptor beta chains from one sample in a study of Graves' ophthalmopathy and Graves' hyperthyroidism. TCRdb re-analysed the multiplex PCR reads in MiXCR, keeping a single row per CDR3 protein. This sample has just over 400,000 distinct CDR3 sequences, with 21% found just once. The sample comprised peripheral blood. Source of these receptors: a woman between 18 and 29 years old with stable Graves' hyperthyroidism. Each CDR3 is given with its conserved first and last residue. A D gene is named only where the DNA matches it firmly. Clone size is given for some rows only: seen once, a few or many times, or a class if the clone is expanded.

D gene,clone size,V gene,J gene,CDR3 DNA,CDR3 protein
TRBD2,-,TRBV6-1,TRBJ2-7,TGTGCCAGCCCTCGACTAGCGGGAGCCTACGAGCAGTACTTC,CASPRLAGAYEQYF
-,many,TRBV11-2,TRBJ2-7,TGTGCCAGCAGCCCCCCCCGTAGGTCTCAGTACTTC,CASSPPRRSQYF
-,many,TRBV28,TRBJ1-6,TGTGCCTGCAAGTTTCGGACAGTGAATTCACCCCTCCACTTT,CACKFRTVNSPLHF
-,-,TRBV12-5,TRBJ2-2,TGTGCTAGTGGTTTTACACCGACGAACACCGGGGAGCTGTTTTTT,CASGFTPTNTGELFF
-,few,TRBV5-1,TRBJ1-3,TGCGCCAGCAGCGCAGGAAACACCATATGTTTT,CASSAGNTICF
-,many,TRBV16,TRBJ2-7,TGTGCCAGCAGCCAATCGGACTTTCGGCGGAACGAGCAGTACTTC,CASSQSDFRRNEQYF
TRBD1,-,TRBV6-1,TRBJ1-1,TGTGCCAGCAGCGTTCAACAGGGGTCGAAAGCTTTCTTT,CASSVQQGSKAFF
-,-,TRBV11-2,TRBJ1-1,TGTGCCAGCAGCTTGGGGTCCGACAGCTGGAACACTGAAGCTTTCTTT,CASSLGSDSWNTEAFF
TRBD2,many,TRBV28,TRBJ2-2,TGTGCCAGCAGTTTATTTAGCGGGAGGGCCACCGGGGAGCTGTTTTTT,CASSLFSGRATGELFF
TRBD1,many,TRBV6-2/TRBV6-3,TRBJ2-7,TGTGCCAGCAGTTACCTACAGGGGGCGGCGTACGAGCAGTACTTC,CASSYLQGAAYEQYF
-,-,TRBV30,TRBJ1-1,TGTGCCTGGAGTCCAGGGAGATTGAACACTGAAGCTTTCTTT,CAWSPGRLNTEAFF